A single sample is the source of the 15 T cell receptor beta chains below, sequenced in a study of blood T cell repertoires in COVID-19. The assay was immunoSEQ multiplex PCR, and TCRdb's table has in-frame clones only and misses some. The repertoire has hundreds of thousands of clones, about nine tenths of them found once; the top ten carry more than 6.5%. The sample was peripheral blood. The origin of the receptors is a woman in her twenties or thirties who had recovered from COVID-19.

The chain employs TRBV5-1 and TRBJ2-7; 9 bases line up with TRBD1. CDR3 length equals 15 residues. With V trimmed by 3 bases and J by 2 bases, 6 bases remained unmatched. The germline gives CDR1 SGHRS, CDR2 YFSETQ. CDR3 amino acids: CASSSGQGRAYEQYF. The CDR3 region has the DNA TGCGCCAGCAGCTCCGGACAGGGGCGAGCCTACGAGCAGTACTTC.

The chain recombines TRBV10-3 with TRBJ2-2; a weak D match, TRBD1 (6 bases). The V gene lost 3 bases and the J gene lost 1 base, with 9 bases spanning the gap. The germline CDR1 and CDR2 sequences are ENHRY and SYGVKD. The CDR3 sequence is 15 residues long. In DNA, the CDR3 is TGTGCCATCAGTGATTCCAGGGGGAACACCGGGGAGCTGTTTTTT. The encoded protein is CAISDSRGNTGELFF.

This chain uses TRBV2 with TRBJ1-2, with TRBD1 as a possible D gene (5 bases). CDR3 length: 12 residues. Trimming left V 8 bases short and J 4 bases short, with 11 bases between. The germline gives CDR1 SNHLY, CDR2 FYNNEI. The CDR3: CASHGQIYGYTF. CDR3 sequence (DNA): TGTGCCAGCCACGGACAAATCTATGGCTACACCTTC.

The chain combines TRBV19 with TRBJ1-1; tentative D call: TRBD1 (5 bases). This CDR3 region has 17 residues. Germline CDR1 and CDR2: LNHDA and SQIVND (reference sequence). Trimming took 4 bases from V and 0 from J, leaving 18 bases between them. The CDR3 sequence: CASSTIAGPSMNTEAFF. CDR3 bases: TGTGCCAGTAGTACGATCGCAGGGCCCTCCATGAACACTGAAGCTTTCTTT.

The rearrangement uses TRBV23-1 and TRBJ2-7; D is ambiguous. TRBV23-1 is filed as an ORF, its function uncertain. The CDR3 consists of 12 residues. V was shortened by 4 bases and J by 2 bases, with 6 bases between the two germline ends. The chain's CDR3 is CASSRPPYEQYF. The DNA for the CDR3 is TGCGCCAGCAGTCGGCCACCCTACGAGCAGTACTTC.

J is TRBJ1-1 and V is TRBV6-2 or TRBV6-3; 9 bases map to TRBD1. Germline lookup yields CDR1 MNHEY and CDR2 SVGEGT. J was trimmed by 4 bases and V by 6 bases; bases with no gene match: 3. This CDR3 spans 13 amino acids. CDR3 coding DNA: TGTGCCAGCAGCGGGACAGGGTCCACTGAAGCTTTCTTT. Amino acid sequence: CASSGTGSTEAFF.

The rearrangement joins TRBV2 to TRBJ2-7; 10 bases agree with TRBD1. From germline, CDR1 is SNHLY and CDR2 FYNNEI. The J segment lost 5 bases and the V segment lost 4 bases, leaving 5 bases of the junction unmatched. This CDR3 is 14 amino acids long. The DNA of the CDR3 is TGTGCCAGCAGTGTAGGCGGGACAGGGGACGAGCAGTACTTC. Translating gives CASSVGGTGDEQYF.

The J gene is TRBJ2-3, the V gene TRBV28; perhaps TRBD1 as D (5 bases). CDR3 length equals 15 residues. CDR1 and CDR2 (germline): MDHEN, SYDVKM. The ends were cut back, 5 bases at V and 2 bases at J, with 14 bases in the middle. The DNA of the CDR3 is TGTGCCAGCAGTATGCAGGGTACCTCCACAGATACGCAGTATTTT. It translates to CASSMQGTSTDTQYF.

V and J are TRBV5-1 and TRBJ2-5; a possible D gene is TRBD1 (7 bases). Looked up from germline, CDR1 is SGHRS and CDR2 is YFSETQ. The V and J ends lost 4 bases and 4 bases respectively, with 11 bases between them. The CDR3 is 13 residues long. Here the CDR3 DNA reads TGCGCCAGCAGCGGCGGGACAGCAGAGACCCAGTACTTC. Translation: CASSGGTAETQYF.

The chain couples TRBV28 to TRBJ2-7; 12 bases map to TRBD1. The CDR3 runs 14 residues. Germline V CDR1 and CDR2: MDHEN, SYDVKM. The J segment lost 6 bases and the V segment lost 5 bases, leaving 5 bases of the junction unmatched. CDR3 region: CASSPGTGGREQYF. DNA for the CDR3: TGTGCCAGCAGTCCCGGGACAGGGGGCCGCGAGCAGTACTTC.

This chain links TRBV30 with TRBJ1-3; D is ambiguous. With 3 bases removed from V and 0 bases from J, the gap between germline ends came to 12 bases. Germline values: CDR1 GTSNPN, CDR2 SVGIG (reference sequence). This CDR3 comprises 15 residues. In nucleotides, the CDR3 is TGTGCCTGGAGGGGAAGACTAAGCTCTGGAAACACCATATATTTT. It yields the protein CAWRGRLSSGNTIYF.

The chain links TRBV11-3 to TRBJ1-4; D is ambiguous. In germline, CDR1 is SGHNT, CDR2 YENEEA. The V gene lost 7 bases and the J gene lost 8 bases, with 8 bases spanning the gap. The CDR3 spans 11 residues. The DNA for the CDR3 is TGTGCCAGCAACCCGAGGGAAAAACTGTTTTTT. Protein: CASNPREKLFF.

This clone showed up just a few times. This chain joins TRBV5-1 and TRBJ1-2; D perhaps matches TRBD1 (5 bases). The CDR3 runs to 16 residues. V lost 0 bases, J lost 2 bases, and 14 bases lay in between. The germline V gene has CDR1 SGHRS and CDR2 YFSETQ. The CDR3 region has the DNA TGCGCCAGCAGCTTGGGCCTTCGGCAGGGCAACTATGGCTACACCTTC. Its translation is CASSLGLRQGNYGYTF.

V is TRBV5-1 and J is TRBJ2-7, with a tentative D call TRBD2 (6 bases). With 0 bases removed from V and 3 bases from J, the gap between germline ends came to 10 bases. In germline, CDR1 is SGHRS, CDR2 YFSETQ. This CDR3 has 14 residues. CDR3 bases: TGCGCCAGCAGCTTGGTACTAGCAGGCTACGAGCAGTACTTC. This gives the protein CASSLVLAGYEQYF.

V is TRBV5-4 and J is TRBJ1-2; D unresolved. The germline V gene has CDR1 SGHNT and CDR2 YYREEE (reference sequence). The CDR3 runs 13 residues. V was shortened by 3 bases and J by 8 bases, with 14 bases between the two germline ends. CDR3 amino acids: CASSWSGVEGYTF. The CDR3 DNA sequence: TGTGCCAGCAGCTGGAGCGGGGTCGAAGGCTACACCTTC.